Shown below are 17 T cell receptor beta chains from a single sample sequenced in a study of cytomegalovirus exposure and HLA in healthy donors. PCR amplification relied on 60 Vbeta primers (plus 13 Jbeta primers). Assay used: immunoSEQ multiplex PCR; TCRdb lists only in-frame clones, some missing. The sample totals about 65,000 clones. The source material was PBMCs. The receptor source for this set is a boy under 18 in good health and CMV-seronegative.

The CDR3, as DNA: TGTGCCAGCAGCCTCGACAGGATCTTAGCCGGCGAGCAGTACTTC. This encodes CASSLDRILAGEQYF. The chain couples TRBV5-5 to TRBJ2-7; maybe TRBD1 (6 bases). Germline CDR1 reads SGHKS; CDR2 reads YYEKEE (reference sequence). The CDR3 is made up of 15 amino acids. V lost 4 bases and J lost 6, with 20 bases in between.

The rearrangement uses TRBV7-2 and TRBJ2-7, with TRBD2 matching 9 bases. This CDR3 spans 16 amino acids. Germline V gives CDR1 SGHTA, CDR2 FQGNSA. V was clipped by 8 bases and J by 1 base; unmatched bases: 12. The CDR3 sequence: CASRQLGTSPSYEQYF. In DNA form, the CDR3 reads TGTGCCAGCCGCCAGCTCGGGACTAGCCCATCCTACGAGCAGTACTTC.

V usage is TRBV5-1 and J usage is TRBJ2-3, with 8 bases lining up with TRBD2. After removal of 4 bases from V and 4 bases from J, the junction contained 11 bases not matched to a gene. The CDR3 sequence is 16 residues long. Per the germline V gene, CDR1 is SGHRS and CDR2 is YFSETQ. In nucleotides, the CDR3 is TGCGCCAGCAGCCCCATTAGCGGGGAGATCGCAGATACGCAGTATTTT. Translated: CASSPISGEIADTQYF.

V and J are TRBV9 and TRBJ1-2; 7 nucleotides match TRBD1. V dropped 7 bases and J dropped 4; count of bases not matched to a gene: 10. There are 14 residues in the CDR3. Germline V gene lookup returns CDR1 SGDLS and CDR2 YYNGEE. CDR3 nucleotides: TGTGCCAGCTCCAGAGGAGGGGGCGGCTATGGCTACACCTTC. This sequence encodes CASSRGGGGYGYTF.

The chain uses TRBV4-2 and TRBJ2-3, with D possibly being TRBD2 (6 bases). Germline lookup yields CDR1 LGHNA and CDR2 YNFKEQ. This CDR3 region has 16 residues. Trimming stripped 0 bases from V and 1 base from J, with 11 bases between. Here the CDR3 reads CASSQEAGSGTDTQYF. CDR3 nucleotide sequence: TGTGCCAGCAGCCAAGAGGCGGGATCAGGCACAGATACGCAGTATTTT.

This clone is deemed medium-sized by its frequency. J is TRBJ2-7 and V is TRBV7-8, with D uncertain. Trimming removed 5 bases from V and 6 bases from J, with 8 bases in between. CDR1 and CDR2 from the germline V gene are SGHVS and FQNEAQ. The CDR3 sequence is 11 residues long. The CDR3 loop is CASSPEAEQYF. CDR3 sequence (DNA): TGTGCCAGCAGCCCCGAGGCCGAGCAGTACTTC.

The chain carries TRBV9 and TRBJ2-2; TRBD2 matches 10 bases. CDR3 length: 16 residues. Germline V gene lookup returns CDR1 SGDLS and CDR2 YYNGEE. After removal of 2 bases from V and 2 bases from J, the junction contained 3 bases not matched to a gene. The CDR3 DNA reads TGTGCCAGCAGCGTGGGGACTAGCGTTAACACCGGGGAGCTGTTTTTT. Its protein is CASSVGTSVNTGELFF.

The chain links TRBV29-1 to TRBJ2-1; the D gene is possibly TRBD1 (5 bases). Trimming left V 4 bases short and J 4 bases short, with 20 bases between. This CDR3 comprises 16 residues. The germline V gene has CDR1 SQVTM and CDR2 ANQGSEA. CDR3 protein: CSVVSLGDREYNEQFF. The CDR3 DNA reads as TGCAGCGTTGTCTCCCTTGGAGACAGAGAATACAATGAGCAGTTCTTC.

The V and J genes are TRBV4-2 and TRBJ1-2, with 9 bases that match TRBD1. CDR1 LGHNA and CDR2 YNFKEQ come from the germline V gene. The CDR3 is 16 amino acids. V lost 4 bases, J lost 3 bases, and 9 bases stayed unmatched. The CDR3 DNA is TGTGCCAGCAGCCGGCGGACAGGGGAGTTGGACTATGGCTACACCTTC. Protein product: CASSRRTGELDYGYTF.

The V gene is TRBV6-5, the J gene TRBJ2-7; TRBD2 aligns across 7 bases. The ends lost 6 bases at V and 3 bases at J; junction bases unmatched: 8. The CDR3 is 14 amino acids. Germline V gene data show CDR1 as MNHEY and CDR2 as SVGAGI. The CDR3 DNA sequence: TGTGCCAGCAGCCCTGAGGGAGGGGACTACGAGCAGTACTTC. Translating gives CASSPEGGDYEQYF.

The J gene is TRBJ2-7, the V gene TRBV6-6; TRBD2 matches at 9 bases. The germline CDR1 and CDR2 sequences are MNHNY and SVGAGI (reference sequence). The CDR3 is 15 amino acids. J was trimmed by 5 bases and V by 3 bases; bases with no gene match: 8. The CDR3 is CASSYTGLASNEQYF. The CDR3 region has the DNA TGTGCCAGCAGTTATACGGGACTAGCTTCCAACGAGCAGTACTTC.

The V and J genes are TRBV2 and TRBJ2-7; a weak D match, TRBD1 (5 bases). Germline V gives CDR1 SNHLY, CDR2 FYNNEI. This CDR3 spans 11 amino acids. V was trimmed by 4 bases and J by 5 bases, leaving 6 bases between them. For the CDR3, the DNA is TGTGCCAGCAGTGCCAGGGACGAGCAGTACTTC. This translates into CASSARDEQYF. The full variable domain, in which reference TRBV2 and TRBJ2-7 provide the parts outside the CDR3, is EPEVTQTPSHQVTQMGQEVILRCVPISNHLYFYWYRQILGQKVEFLVSFYNNEISEKSEIFDDQFSVERPDGSNFTLKIRSTKLEDSAMYFCASSARDEQYFGPGTRLTVT.

The chain recombines TRBV5-1 with TRBJ2-7, with a tentative D call TRBD1 (5 bases). The V end was cut by 2 bases, the J end by 7 bases, with 16 bases between. From germline, CDR1 is SGHRS and CDR2 YFSETQ. The CDR3 extends over 14 amino acids. The CDR3 spells CASSFNTGPEEQYF. CDR3 sequence (DNA): TGCGCCAGCAGCTTCAATACAGGACCCGAGGAGCAGTACTTC.

The rearrangement uses TRBV15 and TRBJ1-3; D may be TRBD1 (5 bases). V gave up 3 bases and J gave up 7 bases, with 10 bases separating them. The germline V gene has CDR1 LNHNV and CDR2 YYDKDF (reference sequence). The length of the CDR3 is 13 residues. The CDR3 reads CATSSRRGNTIYF. CDR3 DNA sequence: TGTGCCACCAGCAGCCGCCGGGGGAACACCATATATTTT.

The V gene is TRBV5-1, the J gene TRBJ1-2; the match to TRBD1 covers 9 bases. CDR1 and CDR2 (germline): SGHRS, YFSETQ. The ends lost 4 bases at V and 7 bases at J; junction bases unmatched: 14. The CDR3 is 16 amino acids. CDR3: CASSPRTGVTSVGYTF. CDR3 nucleotide sequence: TGCGCCAGCAGCCCTCGGACAGGGGTGACCTCTGTTGGCTACACCTTC.

The chain couples TRBV9 to TRBJ1-5; unclear D gene. Germline lookup yields CDR1 SGDLS and CDR2 YYNGEE. Trimming left V 3 bases short and J 0 bases short, with 7 bases between. CDR3 length equals 14 residues. The CDR3 region is CASSAHNSNQPQHF. The DNA for the CDR3 is TGTGCCAGCAGCGCACATAATAGCAATCAGCCCCAGCATTTT.

This chain connects TRBV4-1 to TRBJ1-1, with no clear D. Between the trimmed V and J ends, which lost 4 bases and 4 bases, there was a span of 16 bases. Germline V CDR1 and CDR2: MGHRA, YSYEKL. The CDR3 loop spans 15 amino acids. Here the CDR3 reads CASSPSEAEGTEAFF. The CDR3, as DNA: TGCGCCAGCAGCCCCAGCGAGGCCGAAGGCACTGAAGCTTTCTTT.